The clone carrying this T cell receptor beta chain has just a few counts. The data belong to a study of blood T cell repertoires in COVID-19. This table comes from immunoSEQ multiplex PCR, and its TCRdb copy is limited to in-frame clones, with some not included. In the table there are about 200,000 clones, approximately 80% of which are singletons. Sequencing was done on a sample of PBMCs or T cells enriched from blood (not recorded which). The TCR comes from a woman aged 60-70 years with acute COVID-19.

The CDR3 is CASSTSGGNTEAFF. CDR3 in DNA: TGTGCCAGTAGTACCTCGGGGGGGAACACTGAAGCTTTCTTT. The V call is TRBV19, the J call TRBJ1-1, with a weak D call TRBD1 (5 bases). Germline CDR1 LNHDA, CDR2 SQIVND (reference sequence). The CDR3 length is 14 residues. Between the trimmed V and J ends, which lost 4 bases and 1 base, there was a span of 10 bases.